The 23 T cell receptor beta chains below all came from one sample that was sequenced in a study of T cells in localized non-small cell lung cancer. Using immunoSEQ multiplex PCR, the repertoire was profiled, and TCRdb retains in-frame clones only, with some absent. The sample contains 40,000 to 60,000 clones, around 81% of which appear only once. The input for sequencing was peripheral blood mononuclear cells, taken before any cancer treatment. All receptors come from a man aged 35 to 69 with stage III lung adenocarcinoma.

The rearrangement links TRBV7-2 to TRBJ2-1; TRBD1 might be the D (6 bases). This CDR3 has 16 amino acids. Germline assignment: CDR1 SGHTA and CDR2 FQGNSA. V lost 5 bases, J lost 4 bases, and 18 bases lay in between. CDR3 DNA: TGTGCCAGCAGCACCGCCGGACAGCCTCTTTACAATGAGCAGTTCTTC. Protein: CASSTAGQPLYNEQFF.

This clone was detected a few times. This sequence joins TRBV5-1 and TRBJ2-2, with 10 bases aligning to TRBD1. Trimming cost V 2 bases and J 6 bases; bases outside gene matches: 1. Per germline, CDR1 SGHRS and CDR2 YFSETQ. The CDR3 has 14 amino acids. The CDR3 bases are TGCGCCAGCAGCTTCGGGACAGGGGCCGGGGAGCTGTTTTTT. Its translation: CASSFGTGAGELFF.

The CDR3 nucleotides read TGTGCCAGCTCACCATCGAATACAGGGAGAGGTGAGCAGTTCTTC. Amino acids: CASSPSNTGRGEQFF. The chain combines TRBV18 with TRBJ2-1, with a tentative D call TRBD1 (6 bases). The CDR3 has 15 residues. Trimming removed 2 bases from V and 9 bases from J, with 17 bases in between. In germline, CDR1 is KGHSH, CDR2 LQKENI.

The rearrangement uses TRBV6-5 and TRBJ2-7, with D perhaps matching TRBD2 (6 bases). Trimming pared 6 bases from V and 3 bases from J, leaving 18 bases between. Germline V gene data show CDR1 as MNHEY and CDR2 as SVGAGI. The CDR3 loop spans 15 amino acids. The CDR3, as DNA: TGTGCCAGCAGGGGGGAGGTGTCAGGGATCTACGAGCAGTACTTC. This codes for CASRGEVSGIYEQYF.

This clone was recorded a few times. The chain couples TRBV4-2 to TRBJ2-1, with D uncertain. The V and J ends lost 0 bases and 4 bases respectively, with 13 bases between them. CDR1 and CDR2 from the germline V gene are LGHNA and YNFKEQ. CDR3 length: 16 amino acids. The CDR3 region is CASSQDYHEPYNEQFF. The DNA of the CDR3 is TGTGCCAGCAGCCAAGATTACCATGAGCCGTACAATGAGCAGTTCTTC.

The chain employs TRBV6-5 and TRBJ1-1; D gene uncertain. The V end lost 5 bases, the J end lost 6 bases, and 10 bases lay between the germline ends. The CDR3 sequence is 12 residues long. Germline-derived CDR1 and CDR2 are MNHEY and SVGAGI. CDR3 loop: CASSRSSAEAFF. CDR3 coding DNA: TGTGCCAGCAGTAGGAGCTCCGCTGAAGCTTTCTTT.

The gene calls are TRBV6-5 and TRBJ1-2, with a weak D call TRBD1 (6 bases). Looked up from germline, CDR1 is MNHEY and CDR2 is SVGAGI. Deletions cut 6 bases from V and 7 bases from J, with 21 bases between. The CDR3 consists of 15 residues. CDR3 sequence (DNA): TGTGCCAGCAGGCCTCCTTCCGGGGGGCGGGGTGGCTACACCTTC. This sequence encodes CASRPPSGGRGGYTF.

The chain links TRBV6-6 to TRBJ2-2, with no clear D. The CDR3 consists of 15 residues. V was cut by 5 bases and J by 3 bases, with 13 bases left in between. Germline loops: CDR1 MNHNY, CDR2 SVGAGI (reference sequence). DNA of the CDR3: TGTGCCAGCAGTATGGGGTATGAGGACACCGGGGAGCTGTTTTTT. It codes for CASSMGYEDTGELFF.

The chain combines TRBV4-1 with TRBJ2-3; D gene ambiguous. Trimming took off 2 bases at V and 6 bases at J, with 12 bases between the two ends. Germline V gene data show CDR1 as MGHRA and CDR2 as YSYEKL. CDR3 length: 14 amino acids. The CDR3: CASSQSAAIDTQYF. CDR3 nucleotide sequence: TGCGCCAGCAGCCAATCGGCGGCCATCGATACGCAGTATTTT.

The chain uses TRBV30 and TRBJ1-5, with D possibly matching TRBD1 (5 bases). Trimming pared 2 bases from V and 5 bases from J, leaving 10 bases between. The CDR3 totals 13 residues. Germline CDR1 and CDR2: GTSNPN and SVGIG (reference sequence). The CDR3 sequence: CAWSSSGDQPQHF. The CDR3 DNA is TGTGCCTGGAGTTCCTCGGGGGATCAGCCCCAGCATTTT.

The chain has TRBV19 and TRBJ2-3, with 9 bases matching TRBD1. Germline assignment: CDR1 LNHDA and CDR2 SQIVND (reference sequence). The CDR3 spans 14 residues. V shed 10 bases and J 4 bases; nucleotides not matched to a gene: 9. The CDR3 here is CAISPGQGADTQYF. In DNA, the CDR3 is TGTGCCATATCCCCGGGACAGGGCGCAGATACGCAGTATTTT.

CDR3 nucleotide sequence: TGTGCCAGCAGTGAAAGGCGGGGCCCCGATTCACCCCTCCACTTT. It translates to CASSERRGPDSPLHF. The V call is TRBV2, the J call TRBJ1-6, with a possible D match to TRBD1 (5 bases). Germline CDR1 is SNHLY and CDR2 is FYNNEI. The CDR3 contains 15 residues. V was cut by 2 bases and J by 8 bases, with 13 bases left in between.

V and J are TRBV6-6 and TRBJ2-5; the match to TRBD2 covers 9 bases. The V segment lost 11 bases and the J segment 4 bases; nucleotides outside the gene matches: 5. Germline lookup yields CDR1 MNHNY and CDR2 SVGAGI (reference sequence). This CDR3 has 12 residues. CDR3 bases: TGTGCCTGCGGGAGGGGGACAGAGACCCAGTACTTC. It yields the protein CACGRGTETQYF.

This chain joins TRBV2 and TRBJ1-1; the D is unclear. Trimming took 2 bases from V and 2 from J, leaving 9 bases between them. The CDR3 consists of 14 residues. Germline CDR1 reads SNHLY; CDR2 reads FYNNEI. CDR3 sequence reads: CASSESWHNTEAFF. The CDR3 DNA reads as TGTGCCAGCAGTGAATCTTGGCATAACACTGAAGCTTTCTTT. Full variable domain (outside the CDR3, taken from reference TRBV2 and TRBJ1-1): EPEVTQTPSHQVTQMGQEVILRCVPISNHLYFYWYRQILGQKVEFLVSFYNNEISEKSEIFDDQFSVERPDGSNFTLKIRSTKLEDSAMYFCASSESWHNTEAFFGQGTRLTVV.

This clone was seen a single time. The V gene is TRBV12-5, the J gene TRBJ2-3, with a weak D call TRBD2 (5 bases). This CDR3 is built from 15 residues. CDR1 LGHNT and CDR2 FRNRAP come from the germline V gene. Trimming shortened V by 3 bases and J by 2 bases, and 12 bases separated the two germline ends. The CDR3 here is CASGFLASFTDTQYF. The CDR3 nucleotides are TGTGCTAGTGGTTTTTTAGCGAGCTTCACAGATACGCAGTATTTT.

The chain recombines TRBV19 with TRBJ2-2; 8 bases are shared with TRBD1. CDR1 and CDR2 from the germline V gene are LNHDA and SQIVND (reference sequence). This CDR3 region has 13 residues. The V and J ends lost 3 bases and 12 bases, in that order; junction bases with no gene match: 6. This CDR3 is CASSIQQGEKLFF. In nucleotides, the CDR3 is TGTGCCAGTAGTATTCAACAGGGGGAGAAGCTGTTTTTT.

V and J are TRBV25-1 and TRBJ2-2; D unclear. Germline V CDR1 and CDR2: MGHDK, SYGVNS. The V end was cut by 5 bases, the J end by 7 bases, with 5 bases between. This CDR3 spans 11 amino acids. The CDR3 loop is CASSQIGELFF. CDR3 nucleotide sequence: TGTGCCAGCAGTCAGATCGGGGAGCTGTTTTTT. The full variable domain, in which reference TRBV25-1 and TRBJ2-2 provide the parts outside the CDR3, is EADIYQTPRYLVIGTGKKITLECSQTMGHDKMYWYQQDPGMELHLIHYSYGVNSTEKGDLSSESTVSRIRTEHFPLTLESARPSHTSQYLCASSQIGELFFGEGSRLTVL.

In its sample, this clone was seen a few times. V usage is TRBV19 and J usage is TRBJ2-3; 12 bases are a match to TRBD2. Germline CDR1 is LNHDA and CDR2 is SQIVND (reference sequence). The CDR3 consists of 19 residues. V lost 6 bases and J lost 6; bases outside the gene matches: 19. CDR3: CASRTYSTASGGALDTQYF. In DNA form, the CDR3 reads TGTGCCAGTAGGACTTACTCGACGGCTAGCGGGGGGGCGTTGGATACGCAGTATTTT. The entire variable domain, with the rest obtained from reference TRBV19 and TRBJ2-3, is as follows: DGGITQSPKYLFRKEGQNVTLSCEQNLNHDAMYWYRQDPGQGLRLIYYSQIVNDFQKGDIAEGYSVSREKKESFPLTVTSAQKNPTAFYLCASRTYSTASGGALDTQYFGPGTRLTVL.

The chain recombines TRBV4-1 with TRBJ1-2; TRBD1 might be the D (6 bases). CDR1 is MGHRA, CDR2 YSYEKL, per germline. Between the trimmed V and J ends, which lost 0 bases and 6 bases, there was a span of 17 bases. CDR3 size: 16 residues. The CDR3 protein is CASSQDPGAPRNGYTF. Here the CDR3 DNA reads TGCGCCAGCAGCCAAGACCCAGGGGCCCCTAGGAATGGCTACACCTTC.

V gene TRBV5-1 combines with J gene TRBJ2-3; the D is unclear. This CDR3 region has 14 residues. Trimming removed 2 bases from V and 5 bases from J, with 12 bases in between. Germline V gene lookup returns CDR1 SGHRS and CDR2 YFSETQ. CDR3: CASSFFDGKDTQYF. The CDR3 DNA is TGCGCCAGCAGCTTTTTCGACGGAAAAGATACGCAGTATTTT.

The rearrangement joins TRBV12-5 to TRBJ2-3; 12 nucleotides align to TRBD2. The CDR3 is made up of 16 amino acids. The V and J ends lost 6 bases and 2 bases, in that order; junction bases with no gene match: 6. The V gene's germline CDR1 is LGHNT and CDR2 FRNRAP. The DNA of the CDR3 is TGTGCTAGTGGCCCCGGGACTAGCGGGTTCACAGATACGCAGTATTTT. This translates into CASGPGTSGFTDTQYF.

This CDR3 reads CASSETPRTSGGVNNEQFF. The CDR3 DNA sequence: TGTGCCAGCAGTGAGACTCCTCGGACTAGCGGGGGCGTAAACAATGAGCAGTTCTTC. This chain joins TRBV6-1 and TRBJ2-1, with TRBD2 identical over 13 bases. The CDR3 is made up of 19 amino acids. V was clipped by 3 bases and J by 5 bases; unmatched bases: 13. CDR1 is MNHNS and CDR2 is SASEGT in the germline V gene.

The chain carries TRBV7-2 and TRBJ1-3, with D unresolved. The V gene's germline CDR1 is SGHTA and CDR2 FQGNSA. The CDR3 runs 16 residues. The V end was cut by 0 bases, the J end by 0 bases, with 9 bases between. The CDR3 DNA sequence: TGTGCCAGCAGCTTAGCGGGAGAAAGCTCTGGAAACACCATATATTTT. Translating it yields CASSLAGESSGNTIYF.